This TCR beta chain was profiled in a study of cytomegalovirus exposure and HLA in healthy donors. Study-level information: Within the Caucasian-associated ancestry cluster were under 85% of the approximately 390 genotyped donors.

Study results and caveats: A later analysis linked a missense variant in DCLRE1C to the trimming of TCR beta V and J genes.

The primer mix had 60 Vbeta and 13 Jbeta primers. TCRdb's table, derived via immunoSEQ multiplex PCR, lists solely in-frame clones and lacks some. Here the sample spans approximately 220,000 clones, 76% being singletons. The ends lost 2 bases at V and 1 base at J; junction bases unmatched: 4. The germline V gene encodes CDR1 SGHRS and CDR2 YFSETQ. The CDR3 runs 15 residues. This clone was observed a handful of times. What it binds is unknown. This TCR derives from a man aged 18 to 30 in good health and CMV-seronegative. The V and J genes are TRBV5-1 and TRBJ2-3; 7 bases are shared with TRBD2. Material: PBMCs. The CDR3 nucleotides read TGCGCCAGCAGCTTCCTAGCGGCAGGCACAGATACGCAGTATTTT. It encodes CASSFLAAGTDTQYF.